The subject of this entry is one T cell receptor (beta chain). These data originate in a study of blood T cell repertoires in COVID-19. The overall study: Sample material is recorded as cDNA or gDNA derived from T cells, B-cell-depleted T cells, or PBMCs.

As originally analysed: Amplification of reference gene primers provided the estimated nucleated cell counts. The repertoire was sequenced with immunoSEQ multiplex PCR; TCRdb's copy has only in-frame clones and lacks some. V and J calls and clone size are as listed in that table; D and trimming were resolved from the DNA. The sample yields approximately 72,000 clones, 70% to 90% seen once. Material: peripheral blood. The clonotype originates from a middle-aged man with acute or convalescent COVID-19.

The CDR3 region is CASSFLADNSNQPQHF. CDR3 bases: TGCGCCAGCAGCTTTCTGGCAGATAATAGCAATCAGCCCCAGCATTTT. The chain links TRBV5-1 to TRBJ1-5, with unresolved D. V dropped 2 bases and J dropped 0 bases, with 12 bases sitting between them. The CDR3 extends over 16 amino acids. Germline V gives CDR1 SGHRS, CDR2 YFSETQ.